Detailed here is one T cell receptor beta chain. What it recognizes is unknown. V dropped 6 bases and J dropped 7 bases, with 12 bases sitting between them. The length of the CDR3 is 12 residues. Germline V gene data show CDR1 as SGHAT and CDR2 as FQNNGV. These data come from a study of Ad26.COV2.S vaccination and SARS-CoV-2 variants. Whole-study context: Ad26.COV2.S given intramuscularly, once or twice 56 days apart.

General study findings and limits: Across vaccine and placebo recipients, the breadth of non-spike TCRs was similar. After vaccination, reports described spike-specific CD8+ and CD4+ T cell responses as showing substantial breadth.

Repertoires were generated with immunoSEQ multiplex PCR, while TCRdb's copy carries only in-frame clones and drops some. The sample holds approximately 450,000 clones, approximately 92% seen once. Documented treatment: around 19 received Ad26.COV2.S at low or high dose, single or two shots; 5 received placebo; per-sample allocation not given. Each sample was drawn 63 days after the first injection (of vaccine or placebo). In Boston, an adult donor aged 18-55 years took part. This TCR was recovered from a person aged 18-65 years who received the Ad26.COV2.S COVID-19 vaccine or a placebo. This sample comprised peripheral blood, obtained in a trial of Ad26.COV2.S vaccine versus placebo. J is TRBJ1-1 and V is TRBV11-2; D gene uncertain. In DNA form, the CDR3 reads TGTGCCAGCAGGGCGGTCATCGGTGAAGCTTTCTTT. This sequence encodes CASRAVIGEAFF.